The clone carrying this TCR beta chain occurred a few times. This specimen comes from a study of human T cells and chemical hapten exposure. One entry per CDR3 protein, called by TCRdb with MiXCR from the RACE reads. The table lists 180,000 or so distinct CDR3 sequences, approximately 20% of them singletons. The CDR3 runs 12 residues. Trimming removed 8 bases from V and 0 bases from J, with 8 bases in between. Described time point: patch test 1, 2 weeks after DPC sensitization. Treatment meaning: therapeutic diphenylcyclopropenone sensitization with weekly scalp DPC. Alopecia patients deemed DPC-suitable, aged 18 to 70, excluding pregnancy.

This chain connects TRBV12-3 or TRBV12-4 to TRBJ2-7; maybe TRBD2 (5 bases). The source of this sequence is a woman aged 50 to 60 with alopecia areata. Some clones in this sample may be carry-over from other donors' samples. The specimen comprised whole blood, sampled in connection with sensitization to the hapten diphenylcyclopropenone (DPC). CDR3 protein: CASARGSYEQYF. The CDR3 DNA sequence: TGTGCCAGCGCCCGGGGCTCCTACGAGCAGTACTTC.